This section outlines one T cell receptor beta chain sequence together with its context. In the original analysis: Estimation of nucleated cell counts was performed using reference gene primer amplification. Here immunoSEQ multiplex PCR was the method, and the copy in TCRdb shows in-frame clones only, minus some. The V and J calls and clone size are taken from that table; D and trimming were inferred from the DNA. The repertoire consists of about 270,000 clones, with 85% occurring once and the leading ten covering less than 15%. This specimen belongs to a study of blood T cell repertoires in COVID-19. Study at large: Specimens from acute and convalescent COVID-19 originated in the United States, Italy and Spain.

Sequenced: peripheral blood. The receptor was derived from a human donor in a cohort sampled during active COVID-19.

CDR3 bases: TGCAGCGTTGACACAGGTCGGATATACAATGAGCAGTTCTTC. Protein: CSVDTGRIYNEQFF. The chain combines TRBV29-1 with TRBJ2-1, with D tentatively TRBD1 (5 bases). Germline lookup yields CDR1 SQVTM and CDR2 ANQGSEA. The V and J ends lost 3 bases and 4 bases respectively, with 13 bases between them. The CDR3 is made up of 14 amino acids.